This T cell receptor (beta chain) was found in a study of memory CD4+ T cells and cytomegalovirus serostatus (dated by TCRdb to about 2019). Regarding the research as a whole: A total of some 33 healthy Belgian adults, of whom 9 were CMV seropositive and 24 were CMV seronegative, were included in the cohort. The study sequenced CD4+ memory TCRbeta repertoires of a Belgian cohort with known cytomegalovirus serostatus to replicate a published TCR-based CMV serostatus classifier.

Single viable CD3+CD4+CD8-CD45RO+ cells were sorted as memory CD4+ T cells on a FACSAria II. CMV serostatus was determined using a Roche Elecsys assay that detects serum IgG against CMV pp150, pp28, p38 and p52. After thawing, total CD4+ T cells were enriched by positive selection with CD4 magnetic microbeads. The samples came from a different study that was designed specifically to examine the CD4+ T cell memory repertoire. Peripheral blood mononuclear cells were isolated and cryopreserved following standard operating procedures; serum was stored at -80 °C. The staining used CD3-PerCP (BW264/56), CD4-APC (RPA-T4), CD45RO-PE (UCHT1) and CD8-Pacific Orange (3B5) antibodies, and Sytox blue was used to exclude non-viable cells. The cysteine opens and the phenylalanine closes a CDR3 of 18 amino acids. This entry keeps only the CDR3 DNA: 54 bases, framed from base 1. Trimming costs V 0 bases and J 5 bases, and their ends lie 23 bases apart. CDR1 SGHKS and CDR2 YYEKEE were looked up in the germline V gene (reference sequence).

Points the paper makes about the study in general: CMV serostatus prediction reached a median bootstrapped AUC of approximately 0.96 with the original framework and 0.91 with a US-trained random forest. Of more than 150 previously reported CMV-associated TCRbeta sequences, some 67 appeared in the CD4+ memory repertoires, each in one to five individuals. A median bootstrapped AUC of almost 0.96 with a 95% CI of 0.76-1.00 was achieved on the Belgian cohort by the original-framework classifier. Results were interpreted as suggesting that the CMV-associated TCR signature is largely present in the CD4+ memory repertoire. Unlike the original study, which covered naive and memory CD4+ and CD8+ populations, the Belgian study sequenced only CD4+CD45RO+ memory cells.

This clone showed up just a few times. Its cognate antigen has yet to be identified. Base quality data are lacking; no much larger clone is found one base away. The Quick-DNA Microprep Kit was used to extract genomic DNA from the sorted cells. Amplification of TCRbeta DNA was done with the immunoSEQ hsTCRbeta kit, following the protocol from the manufacturer. An Illumina MiSeq instrument was used to sequence the TCRbeta libraries. For the original study's pipeline: After out-of-frame sequences were removed, 2,204,828 distinct TCRbeta sequences remained, averaging approximately 67,000 per individual. Each individual was scored using the number of roughly 150 previously reported CMV-associated TCRbeta sequences that the individual carried and the total number of productive distinct TCRbeta sequences. A beta-binomial model was reimplemented in Python, and scikit-learn random forests with default parameters were trained on data from the US cohort. Classifier performance on the Belgian cohort was summarized as median AUC with percentile confidence intervals over 10,000 bootstrap iterations. The table was pulled from immuneACCESS by TCRdb, which kept in-frame rearrangements only. Such tables lose some clones; where checked, under half of the loss comes from unresolved V genes, and the rest has no known cause. V and J calls and clone size are copied from that table; D and trimming were computed from the DNA. Here the sample has about 50,000 clones; roughly 73% occur a single time. The ten largest clones add up to just over 0.6% of the sample.

The chain uses TRBV5-5 and TRBJ1-2; no D gene can be assigned with confidence. The sample consisted of memory CD4+ T cells from blood. This receptor was identified in an adult in good health and CMV-seronegative. The DNA sequence reads TGTGCCAGCAGCTTGGAATCTTCTCCGGCCGGACTTGGGTATGGCTACACCTTC. The translation is CASSLESSPAGLGYGYTF.